A single sample is the source of the 24 T cell receptor beta chains below, sequenced in a study of molecular identifiers for immune sequencing clone quantification. TCRdb reanalysed the PCR reads using MiXCR and keeps one entry per CDR3 protein. The sample contains some 590,000 distinct CDR3 sequences, approximately 24% of which appear only once. Material: naive CD8+ T cells from blood, with Jurkat cell RNA spiked in. Specified subset: FACS-sorted CD8+CD4-CCR7+CD45RA+ naive T cells. These TCRs come from a human donor in good health. Some libraries in this study had Jurkat cell RNA spiked in.

This clonotype was observed at least ten times. CDR3 region: CASSKETTGERTYEQYF. The CDR3 DNA reads TGTGCCAGCAGCAAAGAAACCACAGGGGAGAGGACCTACGAGCAGTACTTC. The chain employs TRBV21-1 and TRBJ2-7; the table's D call, TRBD1, has no DNA check behind it. TRBV21-1 is tagged as a pseudogene. The CDR3 has 17 residues.

This clonotype was detected many times. V gene TRBV6-5 combines with J gene TRBJ2-4; D perhaps matches TRBD2 (5 bases). Per the germline V gene, CDR1 is MNHEY and CDR2 is SVGAGI. The V gene lost 6 bases and the J gene lost 6 bases, with 15 bases spanning the gap. The CDR3 contains 14 residues. The CDR3 DNA reads TGTGCCAGCAGCAGGACTCCTACTGGAAACATTCAGTACTTC. This sequence encodes CASSRTPTGNIQYF.

On this clonotype itself: This may stem from a read error, because a much larger clone lies one nucleotide away. The V and J genes are TRBV20-1 and TRBJ2-3; the D gene is possibly TRBD2 (5 bases). CDR3 length: 13 residues. Looked up from germline, CDR1 is DFQATT and CDR2 is SNEGSKA (reference sequence). DNA for the CDR3: TGCAATGCTAGCCACCTTGTCACAGATACGCAGTATTTT. Encoded protein: CNASHLVTDTQYF.

This clonotype was recorded a few times. This sequence joins TRBV24-1 and TRBJ1-5; D is ambiguous. V lost 5 bases, J lost 4 bases, and 8 bases lay in between. The CDR3 spans 13 residues. Germline V gene data show CDR1 as KGHDR and CDR2 as SFDVKD. CDR3 coding DNA: TGTGCCACCAGTGTGGCCGGGAATCAGCCCCAGCATTTT. Amino acid sequence: CATSVAGNQPQHF.

There are a few counts of this clonotype. This sequence joins TRBV19 and TRBJ2-2, with TRBD1 as a possible D gene (6 bases). The CDR3 is 15 amino acids. The V end was cut by 7 bases, the J end by 3 bases, with 15 bases between. In germline, CDR1 is LNHDA, CDR2 SQIVND (reference sequence). The CDR3 loop is CASIFQDSHTGELFF. In DNA, the CDR3 is TGTGCCAGTATCTTTCAGGACAGCCACACCGGGGAGCTGTTTTTT.

The rearrangement links TRBV20-1 to TRBJ1-1; weak D call: TRBD1 (5 bases). Germline assignment: CDR1 DFQATT and CDR2 SNEGSKA (reference sequence). The CDR3 totals 15 residues. The V end lost 0 bases, the J end lost 1 base, and 12 bases lay between the germline ends. DNA of the CDR3: TGCAGTGCTAGAGATCTGGGGCTTTCGAACACTGAAGCTTTCTTT. Translation: CSARDLGLSNTEAFF.

This clonotype was seen ten or more times. The CDR3 reads CASRTMNTGELFF. The CDR3, as DNA: TGTGCCAGCAGAACAATGAACACCGGGGAGCTGTTTTTT. The V gene is TRBV3-1, the J gene TRBJ2-2, with D uncertain. Germline V gives CDR1 LGHDT, CDR2 YNNKEL (reference sequence). This CDR3 region has 13 residues. Deletions cut 6 bases from V and 1 base from J, with 6 bases between.

This clonotype was recorded many times. The V and J genes are TRBV27 and TRBJ2-5; 8 bases are a match to TRBD2. This CDR3 comprises 15 residues. Trimming took 6 bases from V and 1 from J; bases not matched to a gene: 7. The germline V gene encodes CDR1 MNHEY and CDR2 SMNVEV (reference sequence). CDR3 protein: CASSISGNGQETQYF. CDR3 bases: TGTGCCAGCAGCATTAGCGGGAACGGCCAAGAGACCCAGTACTTC.

This clonotype was seen repeatedly, ten times or more. The chain links TRBV30 to TRBJ2-2; D uncertain. The CDR3 is 11 residues long. V was cut by 2 bases and J by 4 bases, with 2 bases left in between. CDR1 GTSNPN and CDR2 SVGIG come from the germline V gene (reference sequence). The CDR3 sequence is CAWSPTGELFF. The CDR3 DNA sequence: TGTGCCTGGAGTCCCACCGGGGAGCTGTTTTTT.

This clonotype was seen only once. A much larger clone lies a single base off, so this may be a read error. CDR3 bases: TGTGCCAGCAGCCAGTGGTTGCGGGCAGATGAAGCTTTCTTT. Encoded protein: CASSQWLRADEAFF. The genes are TRBV5-6 and TRBJ1-1; D unclear. Germline V CDR1 and CDR2: SGHDT, YYEEEE. This CDR3 comprises 14 residues. Trimming cost V 4 bases and J 7 bases, with 17 bases left between them.

This clonotype was found a few times. The chain links TRBV29-1 to TRBJ1-1, with 7 nucleotides matching TRBD1. V was pared by 7 bases and J by 5 bases, with 16 bases of the junction left unmatched. The CDR3 length is 15 residues. Germline V gene data show CDR1 as SQVTM and CDR2 as ANQGSEA. Here the CDR3 reads CSANPGEGARTEAFF. The CDR3 DNA sequence: TGCAGCGCAAACCCAGGGGAGGGGGCGCGGACTGAAGCTTTCTTT.

The rearrangement uses TRBV6-4 and TRBJ2-2; D is undetermined. Trimming took 4 bases from V and 1 from J, leaving 7 bases between them. The CDR3 covers 14 residues. Germline V lookup: CDR1 MRHNA, CDR2 SNTAGT. CDR3 amino acids: CASSVFGNTGELFF. The CDR3 region has the DNA TGTGCCAGCAGTGTGTTCGGGAACACCGGGGAGCTGTTTTTT.

This clonotype has more than one count but fewer than ten. This chain joins TRBV28 and TRBJ1-6; unclear D gene. Germline CDR1 MDHEN, CDR2 SYDVKM. The CDR3 loop spans 15 amino acids. V was pared by 7 bases and J by 8 bases, with 18 bases between. This CDR3 is CASTISRSPYSPLHF. CDR3 in DNA: TGTGCCAGCACCATTTCTAGGTCTCCGTATTCACCCCTCCACTTT. Based on the CDR3 plus reference TRBV28 and TRBJ1-6, the full variable domain is DVKVTQSSRYLVKRTGEKVFLECVQDMDHENMFWYRQDPGLGLRLIYFSYDVKMKEKGDIPEGYSVSREKKERFSLILESASTNQTSMYLCASTISRSPYSPLHFGNGTRLTVT.

This clonotype was seen a handful of times. This sequence joins TRBV20-1 and TRBJ2-1, with a weak D call TRBD1 (5 bases). The germline V gene has CDR1 DFQATT and CDR2 SNEGSKA (reference sequence). Trimming shortened V by 5 bases and J by 2 bases, and 16 bases separated the two germline ends. The CDR3 loop spans 15 amino acids. The CDR3 bases are TGCAGTGCTTCCCCCGTAGGGGCGACCTACAATGAGCAGTTCTTC. Translation gives CSASPVGATYNEQFF.

This clonotype was picked up a small number of times. The chain combines TRBV27 with TRBJ2-3; TRBD2 agrees at 7 bases. This CDR3 contains 15 residues. V was pared by 8 bases and J by 6 bases, with 14 bases of the junction left unmatched. CDR1 and CDR2 (germline): MNHEY, SMNVEV (reference sequence). In DNA form, the CDR3 reads TGTGCCAGCCTACTAGCGCCAGGGCTGGTTGATACGCAGTATTTT. Amino acid sequence: CASLLAPGLVDTQYF.

The table lists this clonotype with many counts. The chain carries TRBV19 and TRBJ2-7, with 7 nucleotides matching TRBD1. Germline V lookup: CDR1 LNHDA, CDR2 SQIVND (reference sequence). V dropped 5 bases and J dropped 1; count of bases not matched to a gene: 5. CDR3 size: 14 residues. The CDR3 sequence: CASSYGQESYEQYF. CDR3 in DNA: TGTGCCAGTAGTTACGGACAGGAATCCTACGAGCAGTACTTC.

The chain is built from TRBV20-1 and TRBJ2-7, with a weak D call TRBD2 (6 bases). Germline-derived CDR1 and CDR2 are DFQATT and SNEGSKA (reference sequence). V lost 0 bases, J lost 0 bases, and 15 bases lay in between. The CDR3 spans 16 residues. DNA for the CDR3: TGCAGTGCTAGAGATTCGGCGGGGATCCCCTCCTACGAGCAGTACTTC. Its protein is CSARDSAGIPSYEQYF.

This chain links TRBV6-2 or TRBV6-3 with TRBJ1-2, with a possible D match to TRBD1 (5 bases). The CDR3 is 15 residues long. The V gene lost 1 base and the J gene lost 6 bases, with 15 bases spanning the gap. Per the germline V gene, CDR1 is MNHEY and CDR2 is SVGEGT. In DNA, the CDR3 is TGTGCCAGCAGTTACTTTGGGACGTCTGACGATGGCTACACCTTC. Protein sequence: CASSYFGTSDDGYTF.

As for this clonotype: The CDR3 does not close with the conserved phenylalanine or tryptophan, likely indicating a read error. The chain employs TRBV7-9 and TRBJ1-1; D is unresolved. This CDR3 is 11 amino acids long. The germline V gene has CDR1 SEHNR and CDR2 FQNEAQ (reference sequence). Between the trimmed V and J ends, which lost 7 bases and 1 base, there was a span of 4 bases. CDR3 nucleotide sequence: TGTGCCAGCAAGCAGAACACTGAAGCTTTCCTT. Its translation: CASKQNTEAFL.

This sequence joins TRBV7-9 and TRBJ2-7, with TRBD2 identical over 7 bases. This CDR3 has 13 residues. Germline CDR1 is SEHNR and CDR2 is FQNEAQ (reference sequence). V shed 5 bases and J 6 bases; nucleotides not matched to a gene: 7. CDR3 in DNA: TGTGCCAGCAGCCCCAAGCGGGATGGCGAGCAGTACTTC. Encoded protein: CASSPKRDGEQYF.

The V and J genes are TRBV27 and TRBJ2-7; TRBD2 is a possible D gene (6 bases). The CDR3 extends over 15 amino acids. The germline gives CDR1 MNHEY, CDR2 SMNVEV (reference sequence). The ends were cut back, 3 bases at V and 3 bases at J, with 15 bases in the middle. The CDR3 coding sequence is TGTGCCAGCAGTTTTTCGGCGGGAAAGGGCTACGAGCAGTACTTC. This sequence encodes CASSFSAGKGYEQYF.

In this sample, this clonotype turned up once. The chain carries TRBV4-3 and TRBJ2-3, with a possible D match to TRBD2 (5 bases). Germline V gene data show CDR1 as LGHNA and CDR2 as YSLEER. CDR3 length: 16 amino acids. Deletions cut 11 bases from V and 0 bases from J, with 21 bases between. The CDR3 spells CARRQDLRGSTDTQYF. The CDR3 bases are TGCGCCCGCCGCCAAGATCTTCGGGGAAGCACAGATACGCAGTATTTT.

The chain couples TRBV4-3 to TRBJ2-7; 7 nucleotides match TRBD2. The CDR3 has 14 residues. With V trimmed by 2 bases and J by 3 bases, 4 bases remained unmatched. CDR1 LGHNA and CDR2 YSLEER come from the germline V gene. The CDR3: CASSQSLADYEQYF. In nucleotides, the CDR3 is TGCGCCAGCAGCCAAAGCCTAGCGGACTACGAGCAGTACTTC.

On this clonotype itself: With a much larger clone just one base away, this may be a read error. This chain links TRBV7-9 with TRBJ2-7; no firm D call. The germline CDR1 and CDR2 sequences are SEHNR and FQNEAQ (reference sequence). This CDR3 spans 13 amino acids. The CDR3 bases are TGTGCCAGCAGCCCTCAAGCCAGCTACGCGCAGTACTTC. It codes for CASSPQASYAQYF.